Listed below are T cell receptor beta chains from one sample, sequenced in a study of Ad26.COV2.S vaccination and SARS-CoV-2 variants. Assay used: immunoSEQ multiplex PCR; TCRdb lists only in-frame clones, some missing. The sample contains over 200,000 clones, roughly 88% of which appear only once. Sample: peripheral blood, taken in a trial of Ad26.COV2.S vaccine versus placebo. Receptor source: a person aged 18-65 years who received the Ad26.COV2.S COVID-19 vaccine or a placebo. Both conserved end residues are part of each CDR3. A D gene is named only where the DNA matches it firmly. Clone size, where shown, is once, few, many, or a class for clones that have expanded.

len	d_gene	j_gene	abundance	v_gene	CDR3aa	CDR3nt
16	NA	TRBJ1-2	NA	TRBV6-5	CASSYFRGLLGGGYTF	TGTGCCAGCAGTTACTTCAGGGGCCTACTGGGGGGTGGCTACACCTTC
13	NA	TRBJ1-2	NA	TRBV28	CASSSPPLVGYTF	TGTGCCAGCAGTTCTCCCCCCCTGGTAGGCTACACCTTC
20	TRBD1	TRBJ1-3	NA	TRBV3-1/TRBV3-2	CASSQAWREGAGVSGNTIYF	TGTGCCAGCAGCCAGGCCTGGCGGGAGGGGGCCGGTGTCTCTGGAAACACCATATATTTT
14	NA	TRBJ1-1	NA	TRBV7-2	CASSLTSQDTEAFF	TGTGCCAGCAGCTTAACCTCACAGGACACTGAAGCTTTCTTT
12	TRBD1	TRBJ1-1	NA	TRBV6-5	CASRGTGLKAFF	TGTGCCAGCAGAGGGACAGGTTTGAAAGCTTTCTTT
13	NA	TRBJ2-1	NA	TRBV10-3	CAISAQGYNEQFF	TGTGCCATCAGTGCCCAGGGATACAATGAGCAGTTCTTC
16	NA	TRBJ2-1	NA	TRBV7-3	CASSPNPLSSYNEQFF	TGTGCCAGCAGCCCCAATCCTCTTAGCTCCTACAATGAGCAGTTCTTC
12	NA	TRBJ1-5	NA	TRBV6-6	CASRDSNQPQHF	TGTGCCAGCAGGGACAGCAATCAGCCCCAGCATTTT
18	TRBD1	TRBJ2-7	NA	TRBV3-1/TRBV3-2	CASSQAGTGLSSSYEQYF	TGTGCCAGCAGCCAAGCCGGGACAGGGCTTTCGAGCTCCTACGAGCAGTACTTC
16	TRBD1	TRBJ1-6	NA	TRBV6-5	CASSYSSGQGASPLHF	TGTGCCAGCAGTTACTCCTCGGGACAGGGTGCTTCACCCCTCCACTTT
15	NA	TRBJ2-3	NA	TRBV11-2	CASSLGGAGTDTQYF	TGTGCCAGCAGCTTAGGGGGGGCGGGCACAGATACGCAGTATTTT
14	NA	TRBJ2-3	NA	TRBV5-1	CASSLEYITDTQYF	TGCGCCAGCAGCTTGGAGTACATCACAGATACGCAGTATTTT
18	TRBD1	TRBJ1-4	NA	TRBV7-3	CASSLGPGQGRYNEKLFF	TGTGCCAGCAGCTTAGGGCCGGGACAGGGGCGTTATAATGAAAAACTGTTTTTT
16	NA	TRBJ2-2	NA	TRBV7-2	CASSLVGSLNTGELFF	TGTGCCAGCAGCTTAGTTGGATCCCTGAACACCGGGGAGCTGTTTTTT
18	NA	TRBJ2-3	NA	TRBV10-3	CAISDLWKVGGETDTQYF	TGTGCCATCAGTGACCTCTGGAAGGTCGGTGGGGAGACAGATACGCAGTATTTT
15	TRBD2	TRBJ2-5	NA	TRBV24-1	CATSDPITSGETQYF	TGTGCCACCAGTGATCCCATAACTAGCGGAGAGACCCAGTACTTC
12	NA	TRBJ2-1	NA	TRBV7-3	CASSSAGGEQFF	TGTGCCAGCAGCTCCGCGGGTGGCGAGCAGTTCTTC
17	NA	TRBJ2-5	once	TRBV11-2	CASSLDSSGAPRGTQYF	TGTGCCAGCAGCTTAGACTCGTCGGGGGCCCCCCGGGGGACCCAGTACTTC
13	NA	TRBJ1-2	NA	TRBV7-2	CASSPERTNGYTF	TGTGCCAGCAGCCCGGAACGTACCAATGGCTACACCTTC
14	NA	TRBJ2-2	NA	TRBV18	CASSRDLNTGELFF	TGTGCCAGCTCACGGGACTTAAACACCGGGGAGCTGTTTTTT
13	NA	TRBJ2-2	NA	TRBV7-3	CASSSSTTGELFF	TGTGCCAGCAGCTCTTCGACCACCGGGGAGCTGTTTTTT
15	TRBD2	TRBJ2-7	NA	TRBV5-6	CASSLVGRERDEQYF	TGTGCCAGCAGCTTGGTCGGGAGGGAGAGAGACGAGCAGTACTTC
13	TRBD1	TRBJ1-3	NA	TRBV2	CALQGQGRNTIYF	TGTGCCTTACAAGGACAGGGCCGGAACACCATATATTTT
14	TRBD1	TRBJ2-5	NA	TRBV9	CASSGQGDQETQYF	TGTGCCAGCAGCGGACAGGGGGATCAAGAGACCCAGTACTTC
14	TRBD1	TRBJ1-3	NA	TRBV28	CASSLSKGAHAIYF	TGTGCCAGCAGTTTATCAAAGGGGGCCCACGCCATATATTTT
14	TRBD1	TRBJ2-4	once	TRBV10-3	CAISKDREGNIQYF	TGTGCCATCAGTAAGGACAGGGAAGGAAACATTCAGTACTTC
12	NA	TRBJ2-7	NA	TRBV30	CAWSVGTYEQYF	TGTGCCTGGAGTGTAGGGACCTACGAGCAGTACTTC
13	TRBD1	TRBJ2-2	few	TRBV5-4	CASSRQGAGELFF	TGTGCCAGCAGCCGACAGGGGGCCGGGGAGCTGTTTTTT